The source of this TCR beta chain is a study of metastatic and nonmetastatic thyroid tumors. Study overall: The study looked at repertoires side by side in blood and in tumor or nodule tissue from malignant and benign thyroid patients.

This clone was recorded a few times. There were no patients who had received any treatment before thyroid surgery. Trimming pared 3 bases from V and 8 bases from J, leaving 19 bases between. This CDR3 is built from 15 residues. Per the germline V gene, CDR1 is MNHNS and CDR2 is SASEGT. TCRdb reprocessed the PCR reads via MiXCR. In the table there are about 31,000 clones, approximately 19% of which are singletons. The clonotype comes from a female donor with papillary thyroid cancer or a benign thyroid nodule (not recorded which). Some clones in this sample may be carry-over from other donors' samples. This sequence joins TRBV6-1 and TRBJ1-2, with TRBD1 as a possible D gene (5 bases). Sequences were obtained from blood. The CDR3 sequence: CASSDTPQAIQGYTF. CDR3 nucleotide sequence: TGTGCCAGCAGTGATACCCCACAGGCGATTCAGGGCTACACCTTC.